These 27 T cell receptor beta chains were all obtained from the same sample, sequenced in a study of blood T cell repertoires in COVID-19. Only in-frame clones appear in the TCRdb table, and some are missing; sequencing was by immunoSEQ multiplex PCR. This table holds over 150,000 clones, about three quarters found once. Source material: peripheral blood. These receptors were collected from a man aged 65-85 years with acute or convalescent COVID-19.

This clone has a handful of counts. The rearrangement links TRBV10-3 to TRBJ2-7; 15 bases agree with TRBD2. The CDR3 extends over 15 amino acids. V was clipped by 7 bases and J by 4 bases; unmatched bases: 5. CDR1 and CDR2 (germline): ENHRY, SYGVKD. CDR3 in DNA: TGTGCCATCACCCGGGGACTAGCGGGAGGATACGAGCAGTACTTC. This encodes CAITRGLAGGYEQYF.

The CDR3 coding sequence is TGTGCCAGCAGCTTGGGGACAGGGGGCTTCGAAAAACTGTTTTTT. Amino acid sequence: CASSLGTGGFEKLFF. The chain employs TRBV5-4 and TRBJ1-4, with 11 bases that match TRBD1. Trimming at V came to 0 bases and at J to 8 bases, leaving 3 bases not matched to a gene. Looked up from germline, CDR1 is SGHNT and CDR2 is YYREEE (reference sequence). This CDR3 has 15 residues.

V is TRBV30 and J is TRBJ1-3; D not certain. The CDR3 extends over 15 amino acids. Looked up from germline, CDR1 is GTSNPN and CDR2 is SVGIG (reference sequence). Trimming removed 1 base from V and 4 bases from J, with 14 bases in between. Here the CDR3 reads CAWSAGSSIGNTIYF. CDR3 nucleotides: TGTGCCTGGAGTGCAGGTTCCTCGATCGGAAACACCATATATTTT.

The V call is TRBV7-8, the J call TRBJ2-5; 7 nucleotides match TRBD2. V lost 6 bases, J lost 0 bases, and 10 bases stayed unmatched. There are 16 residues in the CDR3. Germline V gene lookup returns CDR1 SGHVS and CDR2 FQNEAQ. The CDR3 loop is CASRGRWGGYQETQYF. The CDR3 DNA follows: TGTGCCAGCAGAGGTCGATGGGGGGGGTACCAAGAGACCCAGTACTTC. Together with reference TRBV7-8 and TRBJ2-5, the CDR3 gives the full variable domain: GAGVSQSPRYKVAKRGQDVALRCDPISGHVSLFWYQQALGQGPEFLTYFQNEAQLDKSGLPSDRFFAERPEGSVSTLKIQRTQQEDSAVYLCASRGRWGGYQETQYFGPGTRLLVL.

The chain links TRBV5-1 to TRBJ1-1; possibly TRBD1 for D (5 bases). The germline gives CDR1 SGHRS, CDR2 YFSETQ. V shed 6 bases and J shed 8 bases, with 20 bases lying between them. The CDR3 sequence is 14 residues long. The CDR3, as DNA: TGCGCCAGCACCAGGTCCGAGACAGATTTGGAAGCTTTCTTT. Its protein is CASTRSETDLEAFF.

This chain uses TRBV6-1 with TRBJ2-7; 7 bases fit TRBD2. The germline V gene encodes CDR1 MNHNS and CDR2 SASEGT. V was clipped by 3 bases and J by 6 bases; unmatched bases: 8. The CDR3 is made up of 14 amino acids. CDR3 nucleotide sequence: TGTGCCAGCAGTGATCGGGGGGTCCTCCCCGAGCAGTACTTC. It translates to CASSDRGVLPEQYF.

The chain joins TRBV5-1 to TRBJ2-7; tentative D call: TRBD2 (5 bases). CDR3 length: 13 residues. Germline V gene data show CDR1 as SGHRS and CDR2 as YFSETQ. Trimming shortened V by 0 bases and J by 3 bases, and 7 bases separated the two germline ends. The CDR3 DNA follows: TGCGCCAGCAGCTTGGAAACTAGCTACGAGCAGTACTTC. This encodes CASSLETSYEQYF.

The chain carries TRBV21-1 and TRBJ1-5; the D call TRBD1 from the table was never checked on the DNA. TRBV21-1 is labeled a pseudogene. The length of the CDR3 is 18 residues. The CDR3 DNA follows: TGTGCCAGCAGCAAAGGAGAGGGACAGGGCAGCGGCAATCAGCCCCAGCATTTT. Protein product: CASSKGEGQGSGNQPQHF.

CDR3 loop: CASSPRSGREGHTDTQYF. The CDR3 region has the DNA TGTGCCAGCTCACCACGGTCGGGGCGGGAGGGCCATACAGATACGCAGTATTTT. V gene TRBV18 combines with J gene TRBJ2-3, with 9 bases that match TRBD2. The ends lost 1 base at V and 3 bases at J; junction bases unmatched: 11. CDR1 and CDR2 from the germline V gene are KGHSH and LQKENI. The CDR3 is 18 residues long.

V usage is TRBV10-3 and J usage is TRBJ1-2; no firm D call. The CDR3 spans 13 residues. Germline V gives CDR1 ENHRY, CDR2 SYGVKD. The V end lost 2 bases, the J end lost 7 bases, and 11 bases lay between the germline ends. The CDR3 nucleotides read TGTGCCATCAGTGAGCTGTTGACATCTGGCTACACCTTC. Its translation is CAISELLTSGYTF.

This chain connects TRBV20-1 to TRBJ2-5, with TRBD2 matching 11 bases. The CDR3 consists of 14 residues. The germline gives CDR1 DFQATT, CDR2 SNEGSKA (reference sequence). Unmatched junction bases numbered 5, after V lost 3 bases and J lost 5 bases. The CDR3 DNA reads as TGCAGTGCTAGTGAGACTAGCGGGGTTGAGACCCAGTACTTC. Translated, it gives CSASETSGVETQYF.

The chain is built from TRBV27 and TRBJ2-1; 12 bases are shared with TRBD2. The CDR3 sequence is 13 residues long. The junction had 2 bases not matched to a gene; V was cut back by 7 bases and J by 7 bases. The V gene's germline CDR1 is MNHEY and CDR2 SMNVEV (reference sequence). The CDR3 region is CASTSGRDNEQFF. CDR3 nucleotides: TGTGCCAGCACTAGCGGGAGGGATAATGAGCAGTTCTTC.

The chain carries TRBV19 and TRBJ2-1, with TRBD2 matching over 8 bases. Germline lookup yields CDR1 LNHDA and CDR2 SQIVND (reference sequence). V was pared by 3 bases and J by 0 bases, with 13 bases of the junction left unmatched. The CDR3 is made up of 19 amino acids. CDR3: CASSIRPSGLVSSYNEQFF. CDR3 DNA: TGTGCCAGTAGTATTAGGCCTAGCGGGCTTGTCAGCTCCTACAATGAGCAGTTCTTC.

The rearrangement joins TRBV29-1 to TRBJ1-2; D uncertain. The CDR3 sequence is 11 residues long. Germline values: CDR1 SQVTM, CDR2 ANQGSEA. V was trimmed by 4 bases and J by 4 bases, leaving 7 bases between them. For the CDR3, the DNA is TGCAGCGTTGGGGCAAGCTATGGCTACACCTTC. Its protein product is CSVGASYGYTF.

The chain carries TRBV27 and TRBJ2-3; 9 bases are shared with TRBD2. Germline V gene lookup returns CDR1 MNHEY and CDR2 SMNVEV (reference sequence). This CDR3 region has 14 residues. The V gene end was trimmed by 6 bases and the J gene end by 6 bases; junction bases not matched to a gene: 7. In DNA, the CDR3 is TGTGCCAGCAGCCGGCCCGGACTAGCGGATACGCAGTATTTT. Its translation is CASSRPGLADTQYF.

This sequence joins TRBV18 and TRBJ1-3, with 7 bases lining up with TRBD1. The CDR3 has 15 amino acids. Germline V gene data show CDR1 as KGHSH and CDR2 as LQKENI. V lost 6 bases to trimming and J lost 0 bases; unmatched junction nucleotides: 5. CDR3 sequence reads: CASSVDRTSGNTIYF. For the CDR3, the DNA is TGTGCCAGCTCGGTGGACAGGACCTCTGGAAACACCATATATTTT.

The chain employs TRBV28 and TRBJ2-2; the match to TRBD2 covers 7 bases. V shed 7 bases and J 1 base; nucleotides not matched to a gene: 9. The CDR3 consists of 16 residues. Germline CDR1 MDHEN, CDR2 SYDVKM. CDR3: CASNPRERGNTGELFF. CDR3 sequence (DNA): TGTGCCAGCAACCCTCGGGAGCGGGGGAACACCGGGGAGCTGTTTTTT.

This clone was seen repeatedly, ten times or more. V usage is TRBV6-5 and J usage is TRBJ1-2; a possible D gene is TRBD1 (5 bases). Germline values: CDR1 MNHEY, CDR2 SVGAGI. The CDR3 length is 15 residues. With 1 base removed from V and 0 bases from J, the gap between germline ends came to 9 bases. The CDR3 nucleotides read TGTGCCAGCAGTTACTTTTCGACAGCTAACTATGGCTACACCTTC. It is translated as CASSYFSTANYGYTF.

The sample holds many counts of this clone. DNA of the CDR3: TGTGCCAGCAGCTTGTCCGCGGTACGACGCTACACCTTC. Translation: CASSLSAVRRYTF. V and J are TRBV5-6 and TRBJ1-2; no firm D call. In germline, CDR1 is SGHDT, CDR2 YYEEEE. The germline V and J ends were trimmed by 1 base and 9 bases, with 13 bases remaining between them. CDR3 length: 13 amino acids.

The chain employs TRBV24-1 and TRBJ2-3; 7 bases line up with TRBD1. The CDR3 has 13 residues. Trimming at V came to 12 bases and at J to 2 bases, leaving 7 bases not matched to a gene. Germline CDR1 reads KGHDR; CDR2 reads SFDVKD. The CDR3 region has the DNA TGTGCCGCCCGGGACAGAGACACAGATACGCAGTATTTT. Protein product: CAARDRDTDTQYF.

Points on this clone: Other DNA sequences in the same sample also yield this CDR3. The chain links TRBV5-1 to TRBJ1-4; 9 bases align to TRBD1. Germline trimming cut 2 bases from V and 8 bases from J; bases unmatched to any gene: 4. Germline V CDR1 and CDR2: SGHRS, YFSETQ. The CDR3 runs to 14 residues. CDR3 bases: TGCGCCAGCAGCTTACAGGGGGCAGGAGAAAAACTGTTTTTT. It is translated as CASSLQGAGEKLFF.

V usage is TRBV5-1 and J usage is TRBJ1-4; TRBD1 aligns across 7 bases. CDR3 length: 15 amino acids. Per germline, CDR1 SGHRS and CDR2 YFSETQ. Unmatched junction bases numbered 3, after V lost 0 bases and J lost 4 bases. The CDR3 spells CASSLEGQLNEKLFF. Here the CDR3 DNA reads TGCGCCAGCAGCTTGGAGGGACAGCTTAATGAAAAACTGTTTTTT.

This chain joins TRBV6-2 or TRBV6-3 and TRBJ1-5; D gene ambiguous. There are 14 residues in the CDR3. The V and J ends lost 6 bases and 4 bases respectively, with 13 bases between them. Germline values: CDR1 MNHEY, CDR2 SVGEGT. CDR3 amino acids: CASSKDGENQPQHF. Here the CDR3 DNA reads TGTGCCAGCAGCAAGGACGGGGAAAATCAGCCCCAGCATTTT.

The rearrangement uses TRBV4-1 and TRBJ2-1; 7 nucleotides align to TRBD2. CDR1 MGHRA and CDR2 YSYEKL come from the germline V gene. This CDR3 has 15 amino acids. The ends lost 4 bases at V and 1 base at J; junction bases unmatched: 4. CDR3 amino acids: CASSLTSASYNEQFF. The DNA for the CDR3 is TGCGCCAGCAGCCTTACTAGCGCTTCCTACAATGAGCAGTTCTTC.

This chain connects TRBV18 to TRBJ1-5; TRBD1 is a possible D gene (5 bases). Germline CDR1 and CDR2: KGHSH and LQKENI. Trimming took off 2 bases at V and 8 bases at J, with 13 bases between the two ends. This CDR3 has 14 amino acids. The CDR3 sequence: CASSPGQGFEPQHF. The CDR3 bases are TGTGCCAGCTCACCAGGCCAGGGTTTCGAGCCCCAGCATTTT.

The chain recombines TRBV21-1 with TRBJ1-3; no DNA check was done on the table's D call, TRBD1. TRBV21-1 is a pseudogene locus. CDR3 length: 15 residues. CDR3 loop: CASSILRVSGNTIYF. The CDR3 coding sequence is TGTGCCAGCAGCATACTCAGGGTCTCTGGAAACACCATATATTTT.

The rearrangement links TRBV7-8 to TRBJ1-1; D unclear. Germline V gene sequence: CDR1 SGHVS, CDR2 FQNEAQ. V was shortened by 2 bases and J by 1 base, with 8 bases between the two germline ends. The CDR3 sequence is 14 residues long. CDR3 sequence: CASSLSAGNTEAFF. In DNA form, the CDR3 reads TGTGCCAGCAGCTTATCGGCGGGGAACACTGAAGCTTTCTTT.